Shown below are 8 T cell receptor beta chains from a single sample sequenced in a study of shared clonotypes between healthy human individuals. Sequencing was performed with immunoSEQ multiplex PCR; in TCRdb, only in-frame clones are kept and a portion is missing. The repertoire holds around 2,000,000 clones, with about 95% as singletons. Material: naive CD4+ T cells sorted from blood. Subset specified: CD45RA+ positively selected. These receptors were obtained from a man aged 18 to 30 in good health.

The chain joins TRBV5-4 to TRBJ1-2, with 7 positions matching TRBD1. CDR1 and CDR2 from the germline V gene are SGHNT and YYREEE (reference sequence). With V trimmed by 4 bases and J by 4 bases, 7 bases remained unmatched. The CDR3 is 14 residues long. DNA for the CDR3: TGTGCCAGCAGCCTCGCTTGGGACAGCTATGGCTACACCTTC. Translation gives CASSLAWDSYGYTF.

V usage is TRBV19 and J usage is TRBJ2-5; 9 nucleotides agree with TRBD1. Germline trimming cut 3 bases from V and 4 bases from J; bases unmatched to any gene: 12. The germline CDR1 and CDR2 sequences are LNHDA and SQIVND (reference sequence). This CDR3 contains 17 residues. CDR3: CASSIAPGQGIRETQYF. CDR3 sequence (DNA): TGTGCCAGTAGTATTGCCCCGGGACAGGGTATCCGAGAGACCCAGTACTTC. Together with reference TRBV19 and TRBJ2-5, the CDR3 gives the full variable domain: DGGITQSPKYLFRKEGQNVTLSCEQNLNHDAMYWYRQDPGQGLRLIYYSQIVNDFQKGDIAEGYSVSREKKESFPLTVTSAQKNPTAFYLCASSIAPGQGIRETQYFGPGTRLLVL.

The gene calls are TRBV19 and TRBJ2-2; D is unresolved. Per the germline V gene, CDR1 is LNHDA and CDR2 is SQIVND (reference sequence). The V end was cut by 4 bases, the J end by 5 bases, with 14 bases between. The CDR3 spans 15 residues. The CDR3 region has the DNA TGTGCCAGTAGTAGTGGAAGTGGGGTTACCGGGGAGCTGTTTTTT. Protein product: CASSSGSGVTGELFF.

V usage is TRBV6-5 and J usage is TRBJ1-1, with 8 bases matching TRBD1. V lost 4 bases, J lost 8 bases, and 6 bases stayed unmatched. CDR1 MNHEY and CDR2 SVGAGI come from the germline V gene. This CDR3 spans 13 amino acids. The CDR3 region is CASSSHGTGEAFF. CDR3 coding DNA: TGTGCCAGCAGTTCCCACGGGACAGGCGAAGCTTTCTTT.

This clone has at least ten counts. The chain is built from TRBV18 and TRBJ1-1; 7 nucleotides agree with TRBD1. Germline V CDR1 and CDR2: KGHSH, LQKENI. This CDR3 region has 16 residues. V lost 3 bases to trimming and J lost 3 bases; unmatched junction nucleotides: 10. The CDR3 DNA follows: TGTGCCAGCTCACCCGGCCAGGGGGGATCGGACACTGAAGCTTTCTTT. It encodes CASSPGQGGSDTEAFF.

As for this clone: This sequence may be a read error, since a much larger clone differs from it by one base. The V call is TRBV7-9, the J call TRBJ2-6; D is ambiguous. The CDR3 has 13 residues. Germline lookup yields CDR1 SEHNR and CDR2 FQNEAQ (reference sequence). Trimming pared 6 bases from V and 0 bases from J, leaving 3 bases between. In nucleotides, the CDR3 is TGTGCCAGCAGTAACTCTGGGGCCAACGTCCTGACTTTC. Translation: CASSNSGANVLTF.

About this clone itself: Other DNA variants within this sample encode the same CDR3. J is TRBJ2-5 and V is TRBV29-1; D unclear. V was shortened by 5 bases and J by 2 bases, with 6 bases between the two germline ends. The CDR3 is 11 amino acids. CDR1 and CDR2 (germline): SQVTM, ANQGSEA. CDR3 region: CSVLRQETQYF. CDR3 bases: TGCAGCGTTTTACGGCAAGAGACCCAGTACTTC.

The chain links TRBV5-1 to TRBJ2-7; 9 bases fit TRBD1. The CDR3 extends over 15 amino acids. V was pared by 0 bases and J by 3 bases, with 4 bases of the junction left unmatched. CDR1 and CDR2 from the germline V gene are SGHRS and YFSETQ. The CDR3 protein is CASSLEGTGLYEQYF. The DNA of the CDR3 is TGCGCCAGCAGCTTGGAAGGGACAGGGCTCTACGAGCAGTACTTC.